This TCR beta chain was profiled in a study of Graves' ophthalmopathy and Graves' hyperthyroidism. This clonotype turned up a few times. Where ophthalmopathy was present, donors had moderate-to-severe activity, CAS ≥3, NOSPECS ≥4 and duration under 3 months. The authors isolated PBMCs from around 10 ml of fresh peripheral blood. Per the germline V gene, CDR1 is SGDLS and CDR2 is YYNGEE. The CDR3 length is 14 residues. V gave up 4 bases and J gave up 6 bases, with 13 bases separating them. RNA transcripts were the template, and TCR beta CDR3 regions were amplified from them. Investigators did first-round RT-PCR with HTBI primers, then second-round multiplex PCR. MiXCR was run by TCRdb on the multiplex PCR reads, yielding one entry per CDR3 protein. The repertoire consists of 600,000 to 700,000 distinct CDR3 sequences, with about two fifths occurring once and the leading ten covering 2.5% to 3.5%.

The sequenced material came from peripheral blood. The TCR comes from an adult man with Graves' ophthalmopathy. This chain connects TRBV9 to TRBJ2-2; perhaps TRBD1 as D (8 bases). Written as DNA, the CDR3 is TGTGCCAGCAGCTTACAGGGGGGGGCCGGGGAGCTGTTTTTT. Translating gives CASSLQGGAGELFF.